What follows describes a single T cell receptor beta chain. Unmatched junction bases numbered 6, after V lost 3 bases and J lost 2 bases. Germline-derived CDR1 and CDR2 are SGDLS and YYNGEE. The CDR3 has 16 residues. These data come from a study of technical replicates of blood from a handful of donors. Assay: immunoSEQ multiplex PCR; the TCRdb copy retains only in-frame clones and omits some. The sample has more than 90,000 clones, 96% seen once; the top ten hold about 0.38%. Sample: T cells isolated from PBMCs. The sequence was obtained from a human donor in good health. The J gene is TRBJ2-2, the V gene TRBV9, with TRBD2 matching 8 bases. The DNA for the CDR3 is TGTGCCAGCAGCGCCAGACTAGCGCTTAACACCGGGGAGCTGTTTTTT. Residues: CASSARLALNTGELFF. Supplemented by reference TRBV9 and TRBJ2-2, the full variable domain reads DSGVTQTPKHLITATGQRVTLRCSPRSGDLSVYWYQQSLDQGLQFLIQYYNGEERAKGNILERFSAQQFPDLHSELNLSSLELGDSALYFCASSARLALNTGELFFGEGSRLTVL.